The sequence of this T cell receptor (beta chain) was determined in a study of response to subunit inactivated influenza vaccine. The study's findings and limits: The study's authors posited that every seasonal influenza vaccination enlists few new T cells.

Germline CDR1 is SGHAT and CDR2 is FQNNGV. The CDR3 is 15 amino acids. The V segment lost 5 bases and the J segment 5 bases; nucleotides outside the gene matches: 11. In the case of this clonotype: The antigen remains undetermined.

TCRdb reprocessed the RT-PCR reads via MiXCR and lists one record per CDR3 protein. The sample records roughly 500,000 distinct CDR3 sequences, around 25% being singletons. Sequences were derived from CD4+ T cells sorted from PBMCs, sampled 5 days after vaccination. V gene TRBV11-2 combines with J gene TRBJ1-2, with TRBD1 matching 7 bases. The receptor comes from a man aged 50-60 years who received an inactivated influenza vaccine. CDR3 loop: CASSRSRDRDYGYTF. The CDR3 region has the DNA TGTGCCAGCAGCCGCTCCCGGGACAGAGATTATGGCTACACCTTC.